Listed below are T cell receptor beta chains from one sample, sequenced in a study of T cells in Graves' hyperthyroidism and ophthalmopathy. Each CDR3 protein gets one entry after TCRdb re-called the multiplex PCR reads with MiXCR. The sample lists roughly 630,000 distinct CDR3 sequences, around 16% occurring once. Sample: blood. Source of these receptors: a woman aged 25 to 45 with Graves' hyperthyroidism. CDR3s include the opening cysteine and the closing phenylalanine or tryptophan. The D gene is left open where the match is weak. Size values are once, few and many counts, or a class for expanded clones, and some rows have none.

d_call,j_call,v_call,cdr3_length,clone_size,cdr3_nt,cdr3_aa
-,TRBJ2-1,TRBV18,12,-,TGTGCCAGCTCACCTAGGGAGGGGGCCAAGTTCTTC,CASSPREGAKFF
-,TRBJ2-7,TRBV13,14,many,TGTGCCAGCAGCTTAGGCGGGACACACTACGAGCAGTACTTC,CASSLGGTHYEQYF
-,TRBJ1-2,TRBV20-1,13,many,TGCAGTGCTAGAACCCGGGCGTACTATGGCTACACCTTC,CSARTRAYYGYTF
TRBD1,TRBJ1-2,TRBV24-1,13,many,TGTGCCGCCAGGGGACAGGGGTCGGATGGCTACACCTTC,CAARGQGSDGYTF
-,TRBJ2-2,TRBV7-6,17,few,TGTGCCAGCAGCTTTTCGGCGGGCGGCAGCTACACCGGGGAGCTGTTTTTT,CASSFSAGGSYTGELFF
-,TRBJ2-2,TRBV27,12,-,TGTGCCAGCACCAGTAGTACCGGGGAGCTGTTTTTT,CASTSSTGELFF
TRBD2,TRBJ2-3,TRBV7-2,17,many,TGTGCCAGCAGCCGTGAACCTCTAGCGGGAGGAACAGATACGCAGTATTTT,CASSREPLAGGTDTQYF
TRBD2,TRBJ2-3,TRBV5-1,17,many,TGCGCCAGCAGCCCTGGACTAGCGGGGGTTAGCACAGATACGCAGTATTTT,CASSPGLAGVSTDTQYF
-,TRBJ1-2,TRBV27,11,few,TGTGCCAGCGGGGACGATAGGGGCTACACCTTC,CASGDDRGYTF
TRBD1,TRBJ1-1,TRBV27,16,-,TGTGCCAGCAGTCGGGACAGGGGTTATCCGGGCACTGAAGCTTTCTTT,CASSRDRGYPGTEAFF
-,TRBJ2-2,TRBV11-3,15,many,TGTGCCAGCAGCTTATACCCGGGAAACACCGGGGAGCTGTTTTTT,CASSLYPGNTGELFF
TRBD2,TRBJ2-1,TRBV5-8,15,many,TGTGCCAGCAGCCAAGCGGGAGGGCCCTACAATGAGCAGTTCTTC,CASSQAGGPYNEQFF
-,TRBJ2-7,TRBV29-1,11,few,TGCAGCGTTCGGGAAAACTACGAGCAGTACTTC,CSVRENYEQYF
-,TRBJ2-1,TRBV6-2/TRBV6-3,13,-,TGTGCCAGCAGGTTCGCAGGGGACAATGAGCAGTTCTTC,CASRFAGDNEQFF
TRBD2,TRBJ2-2,TRBV5-1,19,-,TGTGCCAGCAGCTTAACTAGCGGGAGGTCCCTTTCGAACACCGGGGAGCTGTTTTTT,CASSLTSGRSLSNTGELFF
TRBD1,TRBJ1-2,TRBV4-3,15,few,TGCGCCAGCAGCCAACATCAGGGGGCGGACTATGGCTACACCTTC,CASSQHQGADYGYTF
-,TRBJ2-5,TRBV9,14,few,TGTGCCAGCAGCGTAGCTACGACTAAAGAGACCCAGTACTTC,CASSVATTKETQYF
-,TRBJ1-4,TRBV11-3,16,many,TGTGCCAGCAGCTTAGAGGACCGGGGCGTGGGCAGGAAACTGTTTTTT,CASSLEDRGVGRKLFF
-,TRBJ1-5,TRBV7-8,17,many,TGTGCCAGCAGCTTAATCGGCGGCAGCGAGGGCAATCAGCCCCAGCATTTT,CASSLIGGSEGNQPQHF
TRBD2,TRBJ2-1,TRBV11-2,19,few,TGTGCCAGCAGCTCACTAAAGACTAGCGCGAGGGCCACCTACAATGAGCAGTTCTTC,CASSSLKTSARATYNEQFF
-,TRBJ2-7,TRBV5-1,14,many,TGCGCCAGCAGCTTGGTGCCAGGGAGTGACGAGCAGTACTTC,CASSLVPGSDEQYF
-,TRBJ2-3,TRBV7-2,15,many,TGTGCCAGCAGCCCCCCTGGGTGGTCCACAGATACGCAGTATTTT,CASSPPGWSTDTQYF
TRBD2,TRBJ2-5,TRBV12-3/TRBV12-4,14,many,TGTGCCAGCAGTGCGCTAGCGGGAGGGCAGACCCAGTACTTC,CASSALAGGQTQYF
-,TRBJ2-7,TRBV7-9,14,few,TGTGCCAGCAGCTTAGTGGAGGGTTGGGACGAGCAGTACTTC,CASSLVEGWDEQYF
TRBD2,TRBJ2-3,TRBV9,14,many,TGTGCCAGCAGCACGCGACTAGCTACAGATACGCAGTATTTT,CASSTRLATDTQYF
TRBD1,TRBJ2-4,TRBV5-1,13,-,TGCGCCAGCAGCTTGGGACAGGGAAACATTCAGTACTTC,CASSLGQGNIQYF
-,TRBJ1-1,TRBV6-1,14,many,TGTGCCAGCAGTTACCTCGCAGGGTACTCTGAAGCTTTCTTT,CASSYLAGYSEAFF
-,TRBJ2-7,TRBV7-2,14,many,TGTGCCAGCATAAGGGGCGCCCAAACCTACGAGCAGTACTTC,CASIRGAQTYEQYF
-,TRBJ2-3,TRBV7-2,16,-,TGTGCCAGCAGCTTGGGGCTAGCGCAACCCACAGATACGCAGTATTTT,CASSLGLAQPTDTQYF
TRBD2,TRBJ2-2,TRBV5-1,18,many,TGCGCCAGCTCGGCGATAGGGACTAGCGGACAGAACACCGGGGAGCTGTTTTTT,CASSAIGTSGQNTGELFF
-,TRBJ1-3,TRBV29-1,15,few,TGCAGCGTTGTGTTAGGACAGCTGTCTGGAAACACCATATATTTT,CSVVLGQLSGNTIYF
-,TRBJ2-2,TRBV30,15,-,TGTGCCTGGAGTATGGGCAGGGAAAACACCGGGGAGCTGTTTTTT,CAWSMGRENTGELFF
TRBD1,TRBJ2-5,TRBV20-1,16,many,TGCAGTGCTAGTGAATTTGGCCAGGGGGTAGGTGAGACCCAGTACTTC,CSASEFGQGVGETQYF
-,TRBJ2-7,TRBV2,14,many,TGTGCCAGCAGTGAAGCACCCGCAGGCTACGAGCAGTACTTC,CASSEAPAGYEQYF
TRBD2,TRBJ2-7,TRBV29-1,14,-,TGCAGCGTCCAGGAACTAGCGGGAGCTGGCGAGCAGTACTTC,CSVQELAGAGEQYF
-,TRBJ2-7,TRBV5-1,14,many,TGCGCCAGCAGCTTGGGCCAGGGGATCCACGAGCAGTACTTC,CASSLGQGIHEQYF
TRBD2,TRBJ2-1,TRBV6-2/TRBV6-3,15,many,TGTGCCAGCAGCCCGGGACTAGCTGACTACAATGAGCAGTTCTTC,CASSPGLADYNEQFF
TRBD1,TRBJ2-7,TRBV29-1,16,many,TGCAGCGTTGAAGTGGCGGGACAGGGGACTCGCTACGAGCAGTACTTC,CSVEVAGQGTRYEQYF
TRBD2,TRBJ2-5,TRBV18,13,many,TGTGCCAGCTCACCACAGCGGGAGGAGACCCAGTACTTC,CASSPQREETQYF
-,TRBJ1-1,TRBV6-1,14,many,TGTGCCAGCAGTACCCCCGCAGTGAACACTGTAGCTTTCTTT,CASSTPAVNTVAFF
TRBD1,TRBJ1-2,TRBV5-1,14,-,TGCGCCAGCAGCTGGGGACAGGGTGGGGACGGCTACACCTTC,CASSWGQGGDGYTF
-,TRBJ2-1,TRBV28,13,many,TGTGCCAGCAGCCCGGGGCGGCTCAATGAGCAGTTCTTC,CASSPGRLNEQFF
-,TRBJ1-2,TRBV19,13,few,TGTGCCAGTAATAACGCTTGGGACGGCGGCTACACCTTC,CASNNAWDGGYTF
-,TRBJ2-1,TRBV18,15,-,TGTGCCAGCCTAGAATTTATCGGCGGGGGCACTGAGCAGTTCTTC,CASLEFIGGGTEQFF
TRBD2,TRBJ2-7,TRBV12-3/TRBV12-4,14,many,TGTGCCAGCAGCGGTATAGCGGGAATTTACGAGCAGTACTTC,CASSGIAGIYEQYF